These 27 T cell receptor beta chains originate from one sample sequenced in a study of T cell clonotyping in hematopoietic cell transplantation. Profiled with immunoSEQ multiplex PCR; TCRdb holds only in-frame clones, not every one. The sample has about 10,000 clones; approximately 55% are singletons. The source was peripheral blood mononuclear cells, collected 100 days after allogeneic stem cell transplant. Receptors originate from a female patient aged 50-59 years who had an allogeneic stem cell transplant from an unrelated donor, so the T cells may come from the graft donor. Some clones in this sample may be carry-over from other donors' samples.

This sequence joins TRBV4-3 and TRBJ2-1; TRBD1 matches 8 bases. After removal of 4 bases from V and 7 bases from J, the junction contained 9 bases not matched to a gene. From germline, CDR1 is LGHNA and CDR2 YSLEER. This CDR3 comprises 15 residues. CDR3 sequence: CASSRKADRANEQFF. CDR3 DNA sequence: TGCGCCAGCAGCCGGAAGGCGGACAGGGCGAATGAGCAGTTCTTC.

The J gene is TRBJ1-5, the V gene TRBV30; TRBD1 aligns across 7 bases. This CDR3 has 13 residues. The V gene end was trimmed by 2 bases and the J gene end by 6 bases; junction bases not matched to a gene: 4. Germline CDR1 reads GTSNPN; CDR2 reads SVGIG (reference sequence). Written as DNA, the CDR3 is TGTGCCTGGAGTAGGCAGGGGGGTCAGCCCCAGCATTTT. Its protein product is CAWSRQGGQPQHF.

This clone has just a few counts. This chain uses TRBV5-1 with TRBJ1-2; the D is unclear. V was pared by 4 bases and J by 7 bases, with 8 bases between. The CDR3 is 11 amino acids. Germline CDR1 and CDR2: SGHRS and YFSETQ. The CDR3 loop is CASSEGFGYTF. CDR3 DNA: TGCGCCAGCAGCGAGGGATTTGGCTACACCTTC.

This clone was seen more than once but under ten times. Distinct nucleotide sequences in the sample also encode this CDR3. V and J are TRBV28 and TRBJ1-2; no clear D gene. CDR3 length: 13 residues. Germline V gene data show CDR1 as MDHEN and CDR2 as SYDVKM. Trimming pared 5 bases from V and 2 bases from J, leaving 9 bases between. The CDR3, as DNA: TGTGCCAGCAGTACGACATCAAACTATGGCTACACCTTC. Translating gives CASSTTSNYGYTF.

The chain uses TRBV2 and TRBJ2-3; D could derive from TRBD1 or TRBD2 (5 bases each). The germline V gene encodes CDR1 SNHLY and CDR2 FYNNEI. The CDR3 has 15 residues. Trimming removed 4 bases from V and 0 bases from J, with 11 bases in between. The DNA for the CDR3 is TGTGCCAGCAGTGCTGGGACGGCTAGCACAGATACGCAGTATTTT. It is translated as CASSAGTASTDTQYF.

This clone was recorded only once. The genes are TRBV19 and TRBJ1-2; 8 nucleotides line up with TRBD1. Germline CDR1 and CDR2: LNHDA and SQIVND (reference sequence). Trimming cost V 3 bases and J 8 bases; bases outside gene matches: 11. The CDR3 spans 15 residues. The CDR3, as DNA: TGTGCCAGTAGTATGGGAGGACAGGGAAAGGGGGGCTACACCTTC. Translation: CASSMGGQGKGGYTF.

The rearrangement joins TRBV30 to TRBJ1-4, with D perhaps matching TRBD1 (5 bases). The V end lost 4 bases, the J end lost 5 bases, and 11 bases lay between the germline ends. This CDR3 has 13 amino acids. Germline V gene data show CDR1 as GTSNPN and CDR2 as SVGIG (reference sequence). As DNA, the CDR3 is TGTGCCTGGAACCAAGGGGAGAATGAAAAACTGTTTTTT. It codes for CAWNQGENEKLFF.

The chain combines TRBV7-2 with TRBJ2-5; 8 bases align to TRBD1. J gave up 7 bases and V 3 bases, and 7 bases lay outside the gene matches. The germline V gene has CDR1 SGHTA and CDR2 FQGNSA. The CDR3 is 14 residues long. The CDR3 loop reads CASSFGQGAGTQYF. The CDR3 nucleotides are TGTGCCAGCAGCTTCGGGCAGGGGGCTGGGACCCAGTACTTC.

The chain couples TRBV29-1 to TRBJ1-2; TRBD1 matches at 9 bases. The J segment lost 7 bases and the V segment lost 6 bases, leaving 6 bases of the junction unmatched. Looked up from germline, CDR1 is SQVTM and CDR2 is ANQGSEA. The CDR3 has 12 residues. CDR3 nucleotide sequence: TGCAGCGTACAAACAGGGGGCGGTGGCTACACCTTC. Encoded protein: CSVQTGGGGYTF.

The chain has TRBV30 and TRBJ2-2; possibly TRBD2 for D (6 bases). This CDR3 contains 15 residues. Germline V gene data show CDR1 as GTSNPN and CDR2 as SVGIG (reference sequence). The ends were cut back, 4 bases at V and 0 bases at J, with 12 bases in the middle. The CDR3 sequence is CAWKNSGANTGELFF. Here the CDR3 DNA reads TGTGCCTGGAAAAATAGCGGAGCGAACACCGGGGAGCTGTTTTTT.

This clone came up a few times. The chain is built from TRBV28 and TRBJ2-7, with TRBD1 as a possible D gene (5 bases). Germline V gene data show CDR1 as MDHEN and CDR2 as SYDVKM. The V end was cut by 6 bases, the J end by 6 bases, with 12 bases between. The CDR3 has 12 residues. This CDR3 reads CASRDPGIEQYF. CDR3 nucleotide sequence: TGTGCCAGCAGAGACCCAGGGATCGAGCAGTACTTC.

This clone was observed a few times. The chain recombines TRBV30 with TRBJ1-2; D unclear. The germline CDR1 and CDR2 sequences are GTSNPN and SVGIG (reference sequence). V dropped 0 bases and J dropped 0 bases, with 14 bases sitting between them. This CDR3 region has 16 residues. CDR3 loop: CAWSVQGQETNYGYTF. As DNA, the CDR3 is TGTGCCTGGAGTGTACAAGGGCAGGAGACTAACTATGGCTACACCTTC.

This chain links TRBV25-1 with TRBJ2-2; D gene ambiguous. CDR3 length: 14 residues. Germline loops: CDR1 MGHDK, CDR2 SYGVNS. V was clipped by 1 base and J by 5 bases, with 8 bases between them. The CDR3 nucleotides read TGTGCCAGCAGTGAATCCGGACGGACCGGGGAGCTGTTTTTT. Translation gives CASSESGRTGELFF.

The V call is TRBV28, the J call TRBJ1-2, with TRBD1 matching over 8 bases. Germline CDR1 and CDR2: MDHEN and SYDVKM. The CDR3 length is 14 residues. The J segment lost 7 bases and the V segment lost 2 bases, leaving 6 bases of the junction unmatched. The CDR3 DNA reads as TGTGCCAGCAGTTTAAGGCAGGGGGCTCGTGGCTACACCTTC. Translation: CASSLRQGARGYTF.

This chain joins TRBV4-2 and TRBJ2-7; TRBD1 agrees at 8 bases. CDR1 is LGHNA, CDR2 YNFKEQ, per germline. Trimming cost V 0 bases and J 0 bases; bases outside gene matches: 4. CDR3 length equals 16 residues. CDR3 nucleotide sequence: TGTGCCAGCAGCCAAGATGAAACAGGGGGCTCCTACGAGCAGTACTTC. It codes for CASSQDETGGSYEQYF.

V is TRBV6-5 and J is TRBJ2-1; D gene unclear. The CDR3 has 15 residues. V shed 2 bases and J shed 3 bases, with 11 bases lying between them. Germline assignment: CDR1 MNHEY and CDR2 SVGAGI. CDR3 nucleotide sequence: TGTGCCAGCAGTTACAGGCGTGCACACTACAATGAGCAGTTCTTC. Translation: CASSYRRAHYNEQFF.

The rearrangement links TRBV25-1 to TRBJ1-1; D is unclear. Germline V gives CDR1 MGHDK, CDR2 SYGVNS. This CDR3 is 12 amino acids long. V was pared by 6 bases and J by 1 base, with 6 bases between. CDR3 amino acids: CASRTANTEAFF. As DNA, the CDR3 is TGTGCCAGCAGGACCGCGAACACTGAAGCTTTCTTT.

The genes are TRBV7-3 and TRBJ2-5; 9 bases are a match to TRBD2. CDR1 and CDR2 from the germline V gene are SGHTA and FQGTGA. The CDR3 contains 15 residues. The ends lost 4 bases at V and 2 bases at J; junction bases unmatched: 5. The CDR3 DNA reads TGTGCCAGCAGCTCCGCGGGGGGGAGGCAAGAGACCCAGTACTTC. This gives the protein CASSSAGGRQETQYF.

This clone has just a few counts. V and J are TRBV30 and TRBJ2-1; D might be TRBD2 (5 bases). This CDR3 has 14 residues. Germline lookup yields CDR1 GTSNPN and CDR2 SVGIG (reference sequence). V was shortened by 0 bases and J by 8 bases, with 14 bases between the two germline ends. The CDR3 nucleotides are TGTGCCTGGAGTGTAACTCGGGGTACGGATGAGCAGTTCTTC. The encoded protein is CAWSVTRGTDEQFF.

The chain combines TRBV30 with TRBJ1-2, with D perhaps matching TRBD1 (5 bases). CDR1 and CDR2 (germline): GTSNPN, SVGIG (reference sequence). V was shortened by 0 bases and J by 1 base, with 9 bases between the two germline ends. CDR3 length equals 14 residues. CDR3 nucleotide sequence: TGTGCCTGGAGTGTACTAGGGGTTAACTATGGCTACACCTTC. Protein: CAWSVLGVNYGYTF. The full variable domain, its missing parts supplied by reference TRBV30 and TRBJ1-2, is SQTIHQWPATLVQPVGSPLSLECTVEGTSNPNLYWYRQAAGRGLQLLFYSVGIGQISSEVPQNLSASRPQDRQFILSSKKLLLSDSGFYLCAWSVLGVNYGYTFGSGTRLTVV.

This clone qualifies as large. V is TRBV7-2 and J is TRBJ1-2; tentative D call: TRBD1 (5 bases). The length of the CDR3 is 15 residues. The ends were cut back, 3 bases at V and 2 bases at J, with 13 bases in the middle. The germline CDR1 and CDR2 sequences are SGHTA and FQGNSA. The CDR3 region has the DNA TGTGCCAGCAGCTTGAACCGACAGCCGAACTATGGCTACACCTTC. This gives the protein CASSLNRQPNYGYTF.

This chain joins TRBV6-6 and TRBJ2-3; D is undetermined. Trimming removed 7 bases from V and 5 bases from J, with 7 bases in between. Germline CDR1 reads MNHNY; CDR2 reads SVGAGI (reference sequence). CDR3 length equals 11 residues. The CDR3 loop reads CASTERDTQYF. CDR3 DNA sequence: TGTGCCAGCACGGAGAGAGATACGCAGTATTTT.

This clone was detected a few times. CDR3 sequence (DNA): TGTGCCAGCAGCTTGACGGGACAGGGGGCCAATGAGCAGTTCTTC. Protein sequence: CASSLTGQGANEQFF. This chain joins TRBV5-4 and TRBJ2-1; 12 nucleotides agree with TRBD1. V gave up 1 base and J gave up 6 bases; unmatched junction bases: 2. Per germline, CDR1 SGHNT and CDR2 YYREEE (reference sequence). CDR3 size: 15 residues.

The gene calls are TRBV30 and TRBJ1-1; D not certain. CDR3 length equals 13 residues. Germline assignment: CDR1 GTSNPN and CDR2 SVGIG (reference sequence). V lost 2 bases to trimming and J lost 5 bases, with 12 bases between them. CDR3 nucleotide sequence: TGTGCCTGGAGTTGGGCCTTAGGAACTGAAGCTTTCTTT. It specifies CAWSWALGTEAFF. Drawing the rest from reference TRBV30 and TRBJ1-1, the complete variable domain is SQTIHQWPATLVQPVGSPLSLECTVEGTSNPNLYWYRQAAGRGLQLLFYSVGIGQISSEVPQNLSASRPQDRQFILSSKKLLLSDSGFYLCAWSWALGTEAFFGQGTRLTVV.

The V call is TRBV6-6, the J call TRBJ1-2; D is uncertain. V was clipped by 2 bases and J by 8 bases, with 15 bases between them. CDR3 length equals 14 residues. Germline CDR1 is MNHNY and CDR2 is SVGAGI (reference sequence). In DNA, the CDR3 is TGTGCCAGCAGTTACCCATTACATGGAAGAGGCTACACCTTC. It yields the protein CASSYPLHGRGYTF.

This clone was seen more than once but under ten times. This rearrangement joins TRBV6-5 to TRBJ2-7, with 12 bases that match TRBD2. Looked up from germline, CDR1 is MNHEY and CDR2 is SVGAGI. The CDR3 consists of 15 residues. After removal of 6 bases from V and 3 bases from J, the junction contained 6 bases not matched to a gene. The CDR3 sequence is CASSRTSGTNYEQYF. The CDR3 DNA sequence: TGTGCCAGCAGCAGGACTAGCGGGACTAACTACGAGCAGTACTTC.

This clone was observed once. The chain combines TRBV30 with TRBJ2-7, with D possibly TRBD2 on 6 matching bases. Deletions cut 4 bases from V and 2 bases from J, with 9 bases between. CDR1 and CDR2 from the germline V gene are GTSNPN and SVGIG (reference sequence). The CDR3 covers 12 residues. The CDR3 sequence is CAWNGGAYEQYF. The DNA for the CDR3 is TGTGCCTGGAATGGAGGGGCCTACGAGCAGTACTTC.